The present TCR beta chain was sequenced within a study of graft-versus-host responses after intestinal transplantation. Study in general: Every one of the recipients received anti-thymocyte globulin induction and afterwards took tacrolimus and steroids for 3 to 4 years. Study-level results: The presence of high graft-versus-host to host-versus-graft clonal ratios in allografts characterized patients with graft-donor T cell macrochimerism. Some GvH clones were seen earlier in gut or blood, suggesting intestinal origin. Circulating GvH clones peaking coincided with falling HvG clones soon after transplant.

To note about this clone: The antigen is undetermined.

TCRdb keeps only in-frame clones here, not all; method: immunoSEQ multiplex PCR. Among 85,000 to 130,000 clones listed, about 90% were seen once. Trimming removed 2 bases from V and 2 bases from J, with 6 bases in between. The CDR3 is made up of 13 amino acids. CDR1 is LNHDA and CDR2 is SQIVND in the germline V gene (reference sequence). The TCR originated in a human donor who received an intestinal transplant. Sample: unstimulated CD4+ T cells sorted from spleen or lymph node cells, taken before intestinal transplant. V gene TRBV19 combines with J gene TRBJ2-5; D is ambiguous. CDR3 protein: CASSINLQETQYF. The DNA for the CDR3 is TGTGCCAGTAGTATAAACCTACAAGAGACCCAGTACTTC.